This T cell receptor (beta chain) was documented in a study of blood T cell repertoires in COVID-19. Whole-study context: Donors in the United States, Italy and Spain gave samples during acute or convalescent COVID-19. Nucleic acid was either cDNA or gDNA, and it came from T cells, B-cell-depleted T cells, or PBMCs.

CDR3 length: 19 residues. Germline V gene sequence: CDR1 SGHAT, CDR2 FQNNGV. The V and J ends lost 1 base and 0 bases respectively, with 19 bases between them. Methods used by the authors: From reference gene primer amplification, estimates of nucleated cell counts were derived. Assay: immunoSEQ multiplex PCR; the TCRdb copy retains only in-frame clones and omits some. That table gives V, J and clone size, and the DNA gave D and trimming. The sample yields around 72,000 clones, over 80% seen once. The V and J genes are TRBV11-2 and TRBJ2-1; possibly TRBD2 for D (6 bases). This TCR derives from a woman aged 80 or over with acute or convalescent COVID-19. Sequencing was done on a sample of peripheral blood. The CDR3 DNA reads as TGTGCCAGCAGCTTAGGACGTAACATTGTGGGGGGCTCCTACAATGAGCAGTTCTTC. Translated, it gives CASSLGRNIVGGSYNEQFF.